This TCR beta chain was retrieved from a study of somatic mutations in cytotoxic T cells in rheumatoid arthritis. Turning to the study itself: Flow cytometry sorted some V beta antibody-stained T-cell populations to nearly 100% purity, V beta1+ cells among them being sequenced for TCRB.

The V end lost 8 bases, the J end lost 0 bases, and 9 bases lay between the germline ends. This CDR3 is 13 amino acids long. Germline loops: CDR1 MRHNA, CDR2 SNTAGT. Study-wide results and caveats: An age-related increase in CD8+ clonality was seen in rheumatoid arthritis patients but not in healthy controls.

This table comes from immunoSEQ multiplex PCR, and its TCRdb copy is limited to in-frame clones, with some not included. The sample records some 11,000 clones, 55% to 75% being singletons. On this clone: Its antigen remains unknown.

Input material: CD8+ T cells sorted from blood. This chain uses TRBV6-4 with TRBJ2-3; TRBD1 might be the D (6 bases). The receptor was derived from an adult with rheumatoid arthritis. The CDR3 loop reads CASGTQSTDTQYF. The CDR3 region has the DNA TGTGCCAGCGGGACACAAAGCACAGATACGCAGTATTTT.